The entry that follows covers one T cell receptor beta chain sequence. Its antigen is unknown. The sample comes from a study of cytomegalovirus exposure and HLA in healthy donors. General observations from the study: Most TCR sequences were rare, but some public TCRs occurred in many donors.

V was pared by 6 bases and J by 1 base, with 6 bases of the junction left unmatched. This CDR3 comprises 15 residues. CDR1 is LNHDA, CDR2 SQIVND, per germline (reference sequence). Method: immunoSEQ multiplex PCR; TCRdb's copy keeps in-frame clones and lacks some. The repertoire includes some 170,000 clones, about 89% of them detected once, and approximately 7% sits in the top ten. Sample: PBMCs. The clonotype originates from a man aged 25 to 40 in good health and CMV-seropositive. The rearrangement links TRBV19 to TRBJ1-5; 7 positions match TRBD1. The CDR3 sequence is CASRRDSRSNQPQHF. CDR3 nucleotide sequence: TGTGCCAGTAGACGGGACAGCCGGAGCAATCAGCCCCAGCATTTT.